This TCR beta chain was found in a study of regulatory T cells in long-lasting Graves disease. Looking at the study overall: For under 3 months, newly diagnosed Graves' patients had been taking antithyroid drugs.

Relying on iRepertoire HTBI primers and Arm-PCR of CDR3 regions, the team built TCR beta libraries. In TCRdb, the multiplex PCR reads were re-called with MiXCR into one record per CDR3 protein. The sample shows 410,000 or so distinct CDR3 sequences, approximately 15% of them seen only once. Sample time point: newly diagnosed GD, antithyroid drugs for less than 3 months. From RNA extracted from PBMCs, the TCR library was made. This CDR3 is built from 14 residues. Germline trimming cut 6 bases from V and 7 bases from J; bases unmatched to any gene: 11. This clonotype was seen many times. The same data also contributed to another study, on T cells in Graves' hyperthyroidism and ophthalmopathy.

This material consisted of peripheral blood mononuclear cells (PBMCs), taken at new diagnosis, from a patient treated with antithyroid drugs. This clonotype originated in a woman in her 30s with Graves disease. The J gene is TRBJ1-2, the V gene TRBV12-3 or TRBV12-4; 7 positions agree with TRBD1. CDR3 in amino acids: CASSLDRERGGYTF. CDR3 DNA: TGTGCCAGCAGCCTAGACAGGGAGCGAGGTGGCTACACCTTC.